These T cell receptor beta chains were read from a single sample in a study of CD8 T cells in ankylosing spondylitis. MiXCR was run by TCRdb on the 5' RACE reads, yielding one entry per CDR3 protein. The sample contains 200,000 or so distinct CDR3 sequences, over 10% of which appear only once. Material for sequencing was blood, either unsorted or a sorted T cell fraction (not recorded which). The receptors here all came from a female donor with ankylosing spondylitis or in good health (not recorded which). The CDR3 runs from the conserved cysteine through the conserved F or W. The D gene is left open where the match is weak. Only some rows state a clone size, as once, few, many or a class for expanded clones.

TRBJ2-5	.	TRBD2	TRBV7-2	TGTGCCAGCAGCTACAGACTAGCGGGATATGAGACCCAGTACTTC	CASSYRLAGYETQYF
TRBJ2-2	many	.	TRBV7-2	TGTGCCAGCAGCCAACGACAGGACACCGGGGAGCTGTTTTTT	CASSQRQDTGELFF
TRBJ1-6	many	.	TRBV27	TGTGCCAGCAGTTGGGGGCGGTTCGGGTCACCCCTCCACTTT	CASSWGRFGSPLHF
TRBJ1-1	many	.	TRBV5-5	TGTGCCAGCAGCTTGCTCCTGAACACTGAAGCTTTCTTT	CASSLLLNTEAFF
TRBJ1-2	few	.	TRBV7-2	TGTGCCAGCAGCCCAGACAGCGGGGGGGCGAACTATGGCTACACCTTC	CASSPDSGGANYGYTF
TRBJ1-5	many	.	TRBV7-9	TGTGCCAGCAGCTTCCCCGGGGCCAATCAGCCCCAGCATTTT	CASSFPGANQPQHF
TRBJ2-7	many	.	TRBV20-1	TGCAGTGCTACGCCAGCTAGCGTGGGGGGCTACGAGCAGTACTTC	CSATPASVGGYEQYF
TRBJ2-5	many	.	TRBV20-1	TGCAGTGCTAACCCAGGAGGAGAGACCCAGTACTTC	CSANPGGETQYF
TRBJ2-1	.	TRBD2	TRBV29-1	TGCAGCGTGCTTCCGGGACTAGCGGGAGGGAATGAGCAGTTCTTC	CSVLPGLAGGNEQFF
TRBJ2-1	many	TRBD2	TRBV4-1	TGCGCCAGCAGCCAACTTAGCGGGAACTACAATGAGCAGTTCTTC	CASSQLSGNYNEQFF
TRBJ2-7	many	.	TRBV12-3/TRBV12-4	TGTGCCAGCAGTTTGACTAGTTCCTACGAGCAGTACTTC	CASSLTSSYEQYF
TRBJ2-5	many	.	TRBV24-1	TGTGCCACCAGTGATCAGGGGATTGAGACCCAGTACTTC	CATSDQGIETQYF
TRBJ1-5	many	.	TRBV28	TGTGCCAGCAGTCCGAACCAGGGTAGCAATCAGCCCCAGCATTTT	CASSPNQGSNQPQHF
TRBJ2-7	many	.	TRBV12-3/TRBV12-4	TGTGCCAGCCCGGTAATGTGGGAGGTCTACGAGCAGTACTTC	CASPVMWEVYEQYF
TRBJ2-7	few	TRBD2	TRBV7-2	TGTGCCAGCAGCTTTGGGAGGACTAGCGGGAGTTACGAGCAGTACTTC	CASSFGRTSGSYEQYF
TRBJ2-3	many	TRBD2	TRBV7-9	TGTGCCAGCAGCTCGACTAGCAGGACAGATACGCAGTATTTT	CASSSTSRTDTQYF
TRBJ2-1	many	TRBD1	TRBV6-2/TRBV6-3	TGTGCCAGCAGTCGCATTAGGGGGCAGACCTACAATGAGCAGTTCTTC	CASSRIRGQTYNEQFF
TRBJ1-4	many	TRBD1	TRBV14	TGTGCCAGCAGCCCGGGACAGATTAATGAAAAACTGTTTTTT	CASSPGQINEKLFF
TRBJ2-2	.	.	TRBV28	TGTGCCAGCTCCACCGACGGAAGGAACACCGGGGAGCTGTTTTTT	CASSTDGRNTGELFF
TRBJ1-6	.	.	TRBV20-1	TGCAGTGCTAGAGAAGCGCGGGGGGGATATAATTCACCCCTCCACTTT	CSAREARGGYNSPLHF
TRBJ2-7	many	TRBD2	TRBV7-8	TGTGCCAGCAGCTGGGGACTAGCGAGTTACGAGCAGTACTTC	CASSWGLASYEQYF
TRBJ1-5	.	.	TRBV20-1	TGCAGTGCTAGACCCCCGGGGCCCAATCAGCCCCAGCATTTT	CSARPPGPNQPQHF
TRBJ2-3	many	TRBD1	TRBV7-9	TGTGCCAGCAGCGCCCCCCGACAGGGCGGCACAGATACGCAGTATTTT	CASSAPRQGGTDTQYF
TRBJ2-3	.	TRBD2	TRBV20-1	TGCAGTGCTAGAGAAACCGGGACTAGCGGGAGTAAGACAGGTACGCAGTATTTT	CSARETGTSGSKTGTQYF
TRBJ1-2	.	.	TRBV21-1	TGTGCCAGCAGCAAAGAAGAGGACTACTTCTATGGCTACACCTTC	CASSKEEDYFYGYTF
TRBJ2-4	many	TRBD2	TRBV15	TGTGCCACCAGCAGAGATAGGATAGCGGGAAGATTAGCCAAAAACATTCAGTACTTC	CATSRDRIAGRLAKNIQYF
TRBJ2-7	many	TRBD1	TRBV29-1	TGCAGCGTTGAAGTGGGGAGACAGGGGTTCTACGAGCAGTACTTC	CSVEVGRQGFYEQYF
TRBJ1-1	many	TRBD1	TRBV10-3	TGTGCCATCAGTGACCGGGACAGCGCCCTGGGCGCTGAAGCTTTCTTT	CAISDRDSALGAEAFF
TRBJ1-5	.	TRBD1	TRBV20-1	TGCAGTGCTAGGACAGGGGTTCAGCCCCAGCATTTT	CSARTGVQPQHF
TRBJ2-3	.	.	TRBV5-1	TGCGCCAGCAGCCCCGATTATCATACGCAGTATTTT	CASSPDYHTQYF
TRBJ1-2	.	.	TRBV5-6	TGTGCCAGCAGCTTGGCCGGGCTTGGTACCTATGGCTACACCTTC	CASSLAGLGTYGYTF
TRBJ1-1	.	.	TRBV30	TGTGCCTGGAGTCGGGAGGGTGAAGCTTTCTTT	CAWSREGEAFF
TRBJ1-2	many	.	TRBV7-9	TGTGCCAGCACCCGAGCGCAGGGTGGCTACACCTTC	CASTRAQGGYTF
TRBJ1-1	many	TRBD1	TRBV3-1	TGTGCCAGCAGCCCCCTTTCCGGGACAGGGAACACTGAAGCTTTCTTT	CASSPLSGTGNTEAFF
TRBJ2-5	.	.	TRBV6-1	TGTGCCAGCAGTGTGACCGGGAGCGTCCAAGAGACCCAGTACTTC	CASSVTGSVQETQYF
TRBJ2-2	many	TRBD2	TRBV7-3	TGTGCCAGCAGCTTATTACTAGCGCCGGCCGGGGAGCTGTTTTTT	CASSLLLAPAGELFF
TRBJ2-3	few	.	TRBV7-2	TGTGCCAGCAGCCCCGGGACAGGACTAGGCACAGATACGCAGTATTTT	CASSPGTGLGTDTQYF
TRBJ2-5	many	.	TRBV20-1	TGCAGTGCTAGAGAACGGCAGGTCCAAGAGACCCAGTACTTC	CSARERQVQETQYF
TRBJ1-1	.	.	TRBV30	TGTGCCTGGAGTAAGATCCAGAACACTGAAGCTTTCTTT	CAWSKIQNTEAFF
TRBJ2-2	many	.	TRBV7-2	TGTGCCAGCAGACTTCTAGCGCAACACACCGGGGAGCTGTTTTTT	CASRLLAQHTGELFF
TRBJ2-5	.	.	TRBV7-7	TGTGCCAGCAGCTTGGCGGCCCGGGAGACCCAGTACTTC	CASSLAARETQYF